The sequence of this T cell receptor (beta chain) was determined in a study of T cell responses to AZD1222 COVID-19 vaccine. Study results and caveats: White British donors predominated, females outnumbered males, and clonal diversity was possibly underestimated. Repertoires were collected only later (after the peak T cell response had occurred). Targeting of unmutated variant regions was reportedly seen in nearly half of spike-specific TCRs. Baseline seropositivity occurred in only a handful of AZD1222 recipients.

As concerns this clone: Its antigen remains unknown.

The data were produced by immunoSEQ multiplex PCR, yet TCRdb's version contains in-frame clones alone and is incomplete. The data contain about 190,000 clones, about 94% of them seen just once; the ten biggest clones take up about 9%. The CDR3 runs 16 residues. J was trimmed by 10 bases and V by 1 base; bases with no gene match: 12. Germline-derived CDR1 and CDR2 are LGHNA and YNFKEQ. This clonotype was sampled from an adult in good health. The rearrangement links TRBV4-2 to TRBJ2-1; 8 bases fit TRBD2. The material sequenced was peripheral blood, taken on day 0 of AZD1222 vaccination. The CDR3 region is CASSQGEEREQEEQFF. CDR3 nucleotides: TGTGCCAGCAGCCAAGGGGAGGAGCGGGAGCAGGAAGAGCAGTTCTTC.